This T cell receptor beta chain was retrieved from a study of vaccination effects on CD4 cells after COVID-19. Profiling relied on immunoSEQ multiplex PCR, and the TCRdb table lists in-frame clones only, not all of them. Here the sample spans approximately 74,000 clones, around 73% being singletons. With approximately 10 days of culture completed, CD4+ T cells were isolated. Two doses of either BNT162b2 or mRNA-1273 were given to each participant. About this clone: What it recognizes is unknown.

With V trimmed by 6 bases and J by 1 base, 5 bases remained unmatched. The CDR3 spans 15 residues. Germline CDR1 reads KGHSH; CDR2 reads LQKENI. Sequenced here: CD4+ T cells from PBMCs cultured without peptide, sampled after COVID-19 vaccination. V is TRBV18 and J is TRBJ2-4, with 8 bases fitting TRBD1. This TCR came from a human donor who received a COVID-19 vaccine. CDR3: CASSDYRGAKNIQYF. The CDR3 coding sequence is TGTGCCAGCTCGGACTACAGGGGGGCCAAAAACATTCAGTACTTC.